These 10 T cell receptor beta chains were sequenced from one sample in a study of T cell changes during pregnancy in multiple sclerosis. Assay used: immunoSEQ multiplex PCR; TCRdb lists only in-frame clones, some missing. There are around 30,000 clones in the sample; about 90% occur only once, and approximately 3.3% lies in the top ten. Material: CD8+ T cells from peripheral blood mononuclear cells, obtained in the third trimester of pregnancy. All receptors derive from a female donor with multiple sclerosis, enrolled in a pregnancy study.

The chain carries TRBV18 and TRBJ2-1; D possibly corresponds to TRBD1 (6 bases). The CDR3 loop spans 16 amino acids. The ends were cut back, 4 bases at V and 4 bases at J, with 17 bases in the middle. CDR1 and CDR2 from the germline V gene are KGHSH and LQKENI. The CDR3 sequence: CASSLREQGGYNEQFF. The CDR3 bases are TGTGCCAGCTCACTTCGGGAACAAGGGGGTTACAATGAGCAGTTCTTC.

The genes are TRBV27 and TRBJ2-1; D is perhaps TRBD1 (5 bases). Deletions cut 3 bases from V and 14 bases from J, with 14 bases between. There are 12 residues in the CDR3. Germline CDR1 and CDR2: MNHEY and SMNVEV (reference sequence). For the CDR3, the DNA is TGTGCCAGCAGTTTGGGGCCCGGTCGGGAGTTCTTC. It is translated as CASSLGPGREFF.

A single count supports this clone. V usage is TRBV9 and J usage is TRBJ2-4; TRBD2 might be the D (6 bases). Germline V lookup: CDR1 SGDLS, CDR2 YYNGEE. Trimming took 3 bases from V and 3 from J, leaving 16 bases between them. This CDR3 contains 16 residues. CDR3 region: CASSGRSGRDKNIQYF. The CDR3 DNA follows: TGTGCCAGCAGCGGACGATCAGGGCGGGACAAAAACATTCAGTACTTC.

The chain employs TRBV27 and TRBJ2-1; TRBD2 aligns across 13 bases. The CDR3 has 13 amino acids. CDR1 is MNHEY and CDR2 is SMNVEV in the germline V gene (reference sequence). V lost 6 bases and J lost 8; bases outside the gene matches: 1. DNA of the CDR3: TGTGCCAGCAGACTAGCGGGAGGGGATGAGCAGTTCTTC. Protein sequence: CASRLAGGDEQFF.

V and J are TRBV6-4 and TRBJ2-2; possible D gene TRBD1, 7 bases. The CDR3 is 15 residues long. Germline CDR1 and CDR2: MRHNA and SNTAGT. Trimming left V 4 bases short and J 3 bases short, with 12 bases between. CDR3 bases: TGTGCCAGCAGTGTGGAGGGGGCGGACACCGGGGAGCTGTTTTTT. Amino acid sequence: CASSVEGADTGELFF.

CDR3 in amino acids: CASSLGDRGKDGYTF. The CDR3, as DNA: TGTGCCAGCAGCCTCGGTGACAGGGGGAAGGATGGCTACACCTTC. The J gene is TRBJ1-2, the V gene TRBV28; 9 bases match TRBD1. CDR3 size: 15 residues. The ends lost 6 bases at V and 6 bases at J; junction bases unmatched: 11. The germline gives CDR1 MDHEN, CDR2 SYDVKM.

This chain joins TRBV30 and TRBJ1-2; 9 bases map to TRBD1. V lost 4 bases and J lost 13; bases outside the gene matches: 19. There are 15 residues in the CDR3. The V gene's germline CDR1 is GTSNPN and CDR2 SVGIG (reference sequence). CDR3 nucleotides: TGTGCCTGGACCGGACAGGGGAGAACCTATGGGGCGTTCACCTTC. Protein sequence: CAWTGQGRTYGAFTF.

This chain uses TRBV7-9 with TRBJ1-1; no definite D call. CDR1 and CDR2 (germline): SEHNR, FQNEAQ (reference sequence). V was shortened by 1 base and J by 5 bases, with 8 bases between the two germline ends. There are 13 residues in the CDR3. The CDR3 nucleotides read TGTGCCAGCAGCTTAGGTGGAGTTACTGAAGCTTTCTTT. It codes for CASSLGGVTEAFF.

The chain has TRBV27 and TRBJ2-7; TRBD1 aligns across 7 bases. V lost 4 bases, J lost 6 bases, and 9 bases stayed unmatched. Germline V gives CDR1 MNHEY, CDR2 SMNVEV (reference sequence). This CDR3 has 14 amino acids. The chain's CDR3 is CASSCGTDGCEQYF. DNA for the CDR3: TGTGCCAGCAGTTGTGGGACAGATGGCTGCGAGCAGTACTTC.

This clone has just a few counts. The chain couples TRBV10-3 to TRBJ1-1; D call uncertain. The germline CDR1 and CDR2 sequences are ENHRY and SYGVKD. Deletions cut 3 bases from V and 3 bases from J, with 11 bases between. The CDR3 has 14 amino acids. The CDR3 loop reads CAISDPARDTEAFF. The CDR3 DNA reads as TGTGCCATCAGTGACCCCGCTCGGGACACTGAAGCTTTCTTT.